The 9 T cell receptor beta chains below all came from one sample that was sequenced in a study of T cell changes during pregnancy in multiple sclerosis. Libraries were prepared by immunoSEQ multiplex PCR; TCRdb keeps only in-frame clonotypes and omits some of them. The sample holds approximately 49,000 clones, more than 85% seen once. The specimen was peripheral blood, collected after pregnancy. Every receptor here comes from a female donor with multiple sclerosis, enrolled in a pregnancy study.

The chain links TRBV18 to TRBJ2-7; D may be TRBD2 (5 bases). The CDR3 runs 12 residues. Germline lookup yields CDR1 KGHSH and CDR2 LQKENI. Trimming removed 3 bases from V and 7 bases from J, with 10 bases in between. The chain's CDR3 is CASSPPTGEQYF. The CDR3 region has the DNA TGTGCCAGCTCACCGCCGACGGGAGAGCAGTACTTC.

As to this clone: Other DNA sequences from this sample encode an identical CDR3 as well. This chain connects TRBV4-2 to TRBJ1-2; D not certain. This CDR3 is 14 amino acids long. V lost 0 bases and J 2 bases, leaving 7 bases between the germline ends. From germline, CDR1 is LGHNA and CDR2 YNFKEQ. CDR3 nucleotide sequence: TGTGCCAGCAGCCAAGATCCCGGGAACTATGGCTACACCTTC. Translating gives CASSQDPGNYGYTF.

This clone has only one observation. The V gene is TRBV12-5, the J gene TRBJ1-1, with 8 nucleotides matching TRBD1. Germline lookup yields CDR1 LGHNT and CDR2 FRNRAP. This CDR3 contains 15 residues. With 2 bases clipped from V and 6 bases from J, the junction kept 8 bases outside the gene matches. CDR3 in amino acids: CASGLPGTGRSEAFF. The CDR3 nucleotides read TGTGCTAGTGGTTTGCCTGGGACAGGCCGATCTGAAGCTTTCTTT. The full variable domain, completed using reference TRBV12-5 and TRBJ1-1, is DARVTQTPRHKVTEMGQEVTMRCQPILGHNTVFWYRQTMMQGLELLAYFRNRAPLDDSGMPKDRFSAEMPDATLATLKIQPSEPRDSAVYFCASGLPGTGRSEAFFGQGTRLTVV.

This rearrangement joins TRBV7-8 to TRBJ2-7; D possibly corresponds to TRBD1 (5 bases). The V and J ends lost 1 base and 2 bases respectively, with 12 bases between them. The CDR3 totals 15 residues. Germline CDR1 is SGHVS and CDR2 is FQNEAQ. CDR3: CASSLVRDSTYEQYF. CDR3 DNA: TGTGCCAGCAGCTTAGTAAGAGACAGCACCTACGAGCAGTACTTC.

Here the CDR3 reads CSVAGQPNTEAFF. In DNA, the CDR3 is TGCAGCGTAGCTGGACAGCCGAACACTGAAGCTTTCTTT. V gene TRBV29-1 combines with J gene TRBJ1-1; TRBD1 might be the D (6 bases). Trimming pared 6 bases from V and 1 base from J, leaving 12 bases between. CDR3 length: 13 residues. Germline assignment: CDR1 SQVTM and CDR2 ANQGSEA.

The V and J genes are TRBV19 and TRBJ2-7; 7 bases map to TRBD1. The CDR3 extends over 15 amino acids. In germline, CDR1 is LNHDA, CDR2 SQIVND (reference sequence). The V gene end was trimmed by 1 base and the J gene end by 1 base; junction bases not matched to a gene: 4. The CDR3 spells CASSIATGLSYEQYF. In DNA form, the CDR3 reads TGTGCCAGTAGTATAGCGACAGGGCTATCCTACGAGCAGTACTTC.

The J gene is TRBJ2-7, the V gene TRBV27, with D tentatively TRBD1 (6 bases). CDR1 is MNHEY, CDR2 SMNVEV, per germline (reference sequence). The V gene lost 2 bases and the J gene lost 2 bases, with 16 bases spanning the gap. The CDR3 spans 16 residues. The CDR3 DNA reads TGTGCCAGCAGTTTAAGGCGGCAGGGGACGACCTACGAGCAGTACTTC. It encodes CASSLRRQGTTYEQYF.

V gene TRBV11-2 combines with J gene TRBJ1-2; TRBD1 agrees at 7 bases. The V gene end was trimmed by 5 bases and the J gene end by 8 bases; junction bases not matched to a gene: 8. The V gene's germline CDR1 is SGHAT and CDR2 FQNNGV. The CDR3 is made up of 13 amino acids. CDR3 in amino acids: CASSQSTGFGYTF. DNA for the CDR3: TGTGCCAGCAGCCAATCGACAGGGTTCGGCTACACCTTC.

This clone was counted a single time. V is TRBV7-3 and J is TRBJ1-1; 12 bases map to TRBD1. This CDR3 spans 15 amino acids. J gave up 5 bases and V 5 bases, and 6 bases lay outside the gene matches. From germline, CDR1 is SGHTA and CDR2 FQGTGA. This chain's CDR3 is CASSPGTGGNTEAFF. CDR3 DNA sequence: TGTGCCAGCAGCCCCGGGACAGGGGGCAATACTGAAGCTTTCTTT.